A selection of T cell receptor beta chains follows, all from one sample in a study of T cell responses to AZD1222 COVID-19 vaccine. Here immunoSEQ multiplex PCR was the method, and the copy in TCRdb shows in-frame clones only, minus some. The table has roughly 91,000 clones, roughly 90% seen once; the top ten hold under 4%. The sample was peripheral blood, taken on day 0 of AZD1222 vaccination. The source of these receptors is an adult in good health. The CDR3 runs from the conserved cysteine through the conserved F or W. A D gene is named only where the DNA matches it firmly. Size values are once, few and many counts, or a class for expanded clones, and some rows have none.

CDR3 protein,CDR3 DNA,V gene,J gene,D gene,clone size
CATSDLGGTGELFF,TGTGCCACCAGTGATTTGGGAGGGACCGGGGAGCTGTTTTTT,TRBV24-1,TRBJ2-2,.,.
CASSKGSPGQGRILSYNEQFF,TGTGCCAGCAGCAAAGGAAGCCCGGGACAGGGGAGAATCCTGTCCTACAATGAGCAGTTCTTC,TRBV21-1,TRBJ2-1,.,.
CASSPQTGRQPQHF,TGTGCCAGCAGTCCTCAGACAGGGAGGCAGCCCCAGCATTTT,TRBV28,TRBJ1-5,TRBD1,.
CASVDSFYGYTF,TGTGCCAGCGTCGACAGCTTCTATGGCTACACCTTC,TRBV6-5,TRBJ1-2,.,.
CASSQIGTPPYNEQFF,TGTGCCAGCAGTCAAATCGGGACACCACCCTACAATGAGCAGTTCTTC,TRBV25-1,TRBJ2-1,.,.
CASSLGQGFDEQFF,TGCGCCAGCAGCTTGGGACAGGGTTTCGATGAGCAGTTCTTC,TRBV5-1,TRBJ2-1,TRBD1,few
CASSPLGGQASGELFF,TGCGCCAGCAGCCCCCTGGGGGGACAGGCGAGCGGGGAGCTGTTTTTT,TRBV4-1,TRBJ2-2,TRBD1,.
CASSLASPETQYF,TGTGCCAGCAGCTTAGCTTCTCCAGAGACCCAGTACTTC,TRBV11-2,TRBJ2-5,.,.
CASSSIVGSDEQFF,TGTGCCAGCAGTTCTATAGTGGGGAGTGATGAGCAGTTCTTC,TRBV28,TRBJ2-1,.,.
CATSRERGNYEQYF,TGTGCCACCAGCAGAGAGCGGGGAAACTACGAGCAGTACTTC,TRBV15,TRBJ2-7,.,once
CASSQYRDSFYEQYF,TGTGCCAGCAGCCAATACCGGGACAGCTTCTACGAGCAGTACTTC,TRBV4-2,TRBJ2-7,TRBD1,.
CASSLVGWTYGYTF,TGTGCCAGCAGCTTAGTGGGTTGGACATATGGCTACACCTTC,TRBV11-2,TRBJ1-2,.,few
CASSRTSTAYEQYF,TGTGCCAGCAGCCGGACTAGCACCGCCTACGAGCAGTACTTC,TRBV5-5,TRBJ2-7,TRBD2,.
CASSLGALGEQFF,TGTGCCAGCAGCTTAGGGGCCCTGGGGGAGCAGTTCTTC,TRBV7-6,TRBJ2-1,.,.
CASSQDEKWGGREKLFF,TGCGCCAGCAGCCAAGATGAGAAATGGGGAGGAAGAGAAAAACTGTTTTTT,TRBV4-1,TRBJ1-4,.,.
CASRPGQGAADTQYF,TGTGCCAGCAGACCGGGACAGGGGGCGGCAGATACGCAGTATTTT,TRBV4-2,TRBJ2-3,TRBD1,.
CASRHSGSKNNEQFF,TGTGCCAGCAGACACAGCGGGAGTAAAAACAATGAGCAGTTCTTC,TRBV28,TRBJ2-1,TRBD2,.
CASSPTGAAGNTIYF,TGTGCCAGCAGCCCCACGGGGGCGGCTGGAAACACCATATATTTT,TRBV14,TRBJ1-3,.,.
CASSPGGETTGELFF,TGTGCCAGCAGCCCTGGAGGGGAGACCACCGGGGAGCTGTTTTTT,TRBV7-3,TRBJ2-2,.,.
CASSLGSVTNEKLFF,TGTGCCAGCAGCTTAGGTTCGGTAACTAATGAAAAACTGTTTTTT,TRBV7-9,TRBJ1-4,.,once
CASSVSGDQPQHF,TGTGCCAGCAGCGTATCCGGGGATCAGCCCCAGCATTTT,TRBV9,TRBJ1-5,.,.
CASSSLGTQGALSPLHF,TGTGCCAGCAGCTCACTAGGAACACAGGGGGCTTTGTCACCCCTCCACTTT,TRBV7-9,TRBJ1-6,TRBD1,.
CAISPRQGAGNTEAFF,TGTGCCATCAGCCCAAGACAGGGAGCAGGTAACACTGAAGCTTTCTTT,TRBV10-3,TRBJ1-1,TRBD1,.
CASTRQGAAEQYF,TGTGCCAGCACCCGACAGGGGGCCGCGGAGCAGTACTTC,TRBV21-1,TRBJ2-7,.,.
CASSPRAPGWDSNQPQHF,TGTGCCAGCAGCCCGAGGGCCCCGGGGTGGGATAGCAATCAGCCCCAGCATTTT,TRBV7-2,TRBJ1-5,.,few
CASSPRENTGELFF,TGTGCCAGCTCACCACGAGAGAACACCGGGGAGCTGTTTTTT,TRBV18,TRBJ2-2,.,.
CASSLRGNEKLFF,TGCGCCAGCAGCTTGAGGGGGAATGAAAAACTGTTTTTT,TRBV5-1,TRBJ1-4,.,.
CAIRADRGGSAQHF,TGTGCCATCAGAGCTGACAGGGGGGGCTCGGCCCAGCATTTT,TRBV10-3,TRBJ1-5,TRBD1,.
CASSSVEGQPQHF,TGTGCCAGCAGCTCAGTTGAGGGGCAGCCCCAGCATTTT,TRBV11-1,TRBJ1-5,.,.
CASSQSYLNTEAFF,TGTGCCAGCAGCCAATCCTACTTAAACACTGAAGCTTTCTTT,TRBV3-1/TRBV3-2,TRBJ1-1,.,.
CASSQPGGIAAGVEQYF,TGCGCCAGCAGTCAACCCGGGGGGATTGCAGCGGGGGTCGAGCAGTACTTC,TRBV23-1,TRBJ2-7,TRBD2,.
CASTSKRGQEAGYTF,TGTGCCAGTACCTCAAAAAGGGGACAGGAGGCTGGCTACACCTTC,TRBV19,TRBJ1-2,TRBD1,.
CASSTHRVGYTF,TGTGCCAGTAGTACTCACAGGGTAGGCTACACCTTC,TRBV19,TRBJ1-2,.,.
CASRDRAGNTIYF,TGTGCCAGCAGGGACAGGGCTGGAAACACCATATATTTT,TRBV6-5,TRBJ1-3,TRBD1,.
CASSLGTARTEAFF,TGTGCCAGCAGCTTAGGCACCGCGAGGACTGAAGCTTTCTTT,TRBV5-6,TRBJ1-1,.,.
CASTRGQGSEKLFF,TGTGCCAGTACCAGAGGACAGGGTTCTGAAAAACTGTTTTTT,TRBV19,TRBJ1-4,TRBD1,.
CASSLDGQKNTYGYTF,TGCGCCAGCAGCTTGGATGGACAGAAAAATACCTATGGCTACACCTTC,TRBV5-1,TRBJ1-2,.,.
CASSLALQNTEAFF,TGTGCCAGCAGCTTAGCGTTACAGAACACTGAAGCTTTCTTT,TRBV7-2,TRBJ1-1,.,.